These T cell receptor beta chains were read from a single sample in a study of CD8 T cells in Susac syndrome. A single record per CDR3 protein comes from TCRdb applying MiXCR to the immunoSEQ multiplex PCR reads. There are 150,000 to 200,000 distinct CDR3 sequences in the sample; 93% occur only once, and 0.13% lies in the top ten. Sample: CD4+ T cells from PBMCs. Every receptor here comes from a human donor in good health. The CDR3 runs from the conserved cysteine through the conserved F or W. Each record gives: CDR3 length, D gene, clone size, J gene, V gene, CDR3 DNA, CDR3 protein. A D gene is named only where the DNA matches it firmly. Some rows mark clone size as missing; the rest say once, few, many or name a class of expanded clone.

CDR3 length: 14
D gene: -
clone size: -
J gene: TRBJ1-2
V gene: TRBV5-6
CDR3 DNA: TGTGCCAGCAGCCAGAATTGGGTGATCTATGGCTACACCTTC
CDR3 protein: CASSQNWVIYGYTF

CDR3 length: 14
D gene: -
clone size: -
J gene: TRBJ2-2
V gene: TRBV18
CDR3 DNA: TGTGCCAGCTCACCAGGGATGAACACCGGGGAGCTGTTTTTT
CDR3 protein: CASSPGMNTGELFF

CDR3 length: 13
D gene: -
clone size: -
J gene: TRBJ2-2
V gene: TRBV9
CDR3 DNA: TGTGCCAGCAGCGGCACTAGCTCCGGGGAGCTGTTTTTT
CDR3 protein: CASSGTSSGELFF

CDR3 length: 18
D gene: -
clone size: -
J gene: TRBJ2-1
V gene: TRBV3-1
CDR3 DNA: TGTGCCAGCAGCCAAGATTTAGGGCTTTCTAGCTCCTACAATGAGCAGTTCTTC
CDR3 protein: CASSQDLGLSSSYNEQFF

CDR3 length: 13
D gene: -
clone size: -
J gene: TRBJ1-6
V gene: TRBV11-2
CDR3 DNA: TGTGCCAGCAGCTTAGCTGGTAATTCACCCCTCCACTTT
CDR3 protein: CASSLAGNSPLHF

CDR3 length: 16
D gene: TRBD2
clone size: -
J gene: TRBJ2-1
V gene: TRBV6-4
CDR3 DNA: TGTGCCAGCAGTATGGAAGCGGGGGGGGTTTACAATGAGCAGTTCTTC
CDR3 protein: CASSMEAGGVYNEQFF

CDR3 length: 13
D gene: -
clone size: -
J gene: TRBJ2-5
V gene: TRBV12-3/TRBV12-4
CDR3 DNA: TGTGCCAGCAGCAGTGGAGTTTGGGAGACCCAGTACTTC
CDR3 protein: CASSSGVWETQYF

CDR3 length: 13
D gene: -
clone size: -
J gene: TRBJ2-3
V gene: TRBV3-1
CDR3 DNA: TGTGCCAGCAGCCCTGTCAGGGCAGATACGCAGTATTTT
CDR3 protein: CASSPVRADTQYF

CDR3 length: 13
D gene: -
clone size: -
J gene: TRBJ2-2
V gene: TRBV10-2
CDR3 DNA: TGCGCCAGCCGGTTCGCGAACACCGGGGAGCTGTTTTTT
CDR3 protein: CASRFANTGELFF

CDR3 length: 20
D gene: -
clone size: -
J gene: TRBJ1-6
V gene: TRBV21-1
CDR3 DNA: TGTGCCAGCAGCACCCGGGACAGGGGACGACCCAGCTCCTATAATTCACCCCTCCACTTT
CDR3 protein: CASSTRDRGRPSSYNSPLHF

CDR3 length: 15
D gene: TRBD1
clone size: -
J gene: TRBJ1-6
V gene: TRBV25-1
CDR3 DNA: TGTGCCAGCAGTGTGGGACAGGCGGGGCATTCACCCCTCCACTTT
CDR3 protein: CASSVGQAGHSPLHF

CDR3 length: 16
D gene: TRBD2
clone size: -
J gene: TRBJ2-3
V gene: TRBV4-1
CDR3 DNA: TGCGCCAGCAGCCAGCTTGGCGGGGGGGCCGCGGATACGCAGTATTTT
CDR3 protein: CASSQLGGGAADTQYF

CDR3 length: 14
D gene: -
clone size: -
J gene: TRBJ1-2
V gene: TRBV13
CDR3 DNA: TGTGCCAGCAGCCCCCCGGGGGTTATTTGGGGCTACACCTTC
CDR3 protein: CASSPPGVIWGYTF

CDR3 length: 13
D gene: -
clone size: once
J gene: TRBJ1-5
V gene: TRBV20-1
CDR3 DNA: TGCAGTGCTGCGGGGGATGACAATCAGCCCCAGCATTTT
CDR3 protein: CSAAGDDNQPQHF

CDR3 length: 18
D gene: TRBD2
clone size: -
J gene: TRBJ2-1
V gene: TRBV4-1
CDR3 DNA: TGCGCCAGCAGCCGAGCGGGGGCGGGGTTCTCCTCCTACAATGAGCAGTTCTTC
CDR3 protein: CASSRAGAGFSSYNEQFF

CDR3 length: 17
D gene: -
clone size: -
J gene: TRBJ1-5
V gene: TRBV12-2
CDR3 DNA: TGTGCAAGTCGCTCCCTTAGGAAGGGTAGGAGCAATCAGCCCCAGCATTTT
CDR3 protein: CASRSLRKGRSNQPQHF

CDR3 length: 11
D gene: -
clone size: -
J gene: TRBJ1-2
V gene: TRBV15
CDR3 DNA: TGTGCCACCAGCAGAGATGGCGGCTACACCTTC
CDR3 protein: CATSRDGGYTF

CDR3 length: 14
D gene: -
clone size: -
J gene: TRBJ2-1
V gene: TRBV5-1
CDR3 DNA: TGCGCCAGCAGCTTTGACACAACCTACAATGAGCAGTTCTTC
CDR3 protein: CASSFDTTYNEQFF

CDR3 length: 13
D gene: -
clone size: -
J gene: TRBJ1-1
V gene: TRBV19
CDR3 DNA: TGTGCCAGTACGCCGGGGAAGAACACTGAAGCTTTCTTT
CDR3 protein: CASTPGKNTEAFF

CDR3 length: 14
D gene: -
clone size: -
J gene: TRBJ1-2
V gene: TRBV2
CDR3 DNA: TGTGCCAGCAGAAGTGACTGGAGGAACTATGGCTACACCTTC
CDR3 protein: CASRSDWRNYGYTF

CDR3 length: 15
D gene: TRBD2
clone size: -
J gene: TRBJ2-1
V gene: TRBV3-1
CDR3 DNA: TGTGCCAGCAGCCAAGCGGGACTAGCCGGCGGTGAGCAGTTCTTC
CDR3 protein: CASSQAGLAGGEQFF

CDR3 length: 12
D gene: -
clone size: many
J gene: TRBJ2-7
V gene: TRBV5-1
CDR3 DNA: TGTGCCAGCAGCTTAGAGGGCTACGAGCAGTACTTC
CDR3 protein: CASSLEGYEQYF

CDR3 length: 15
D gene: -
clone size: -
J gene: TRBJ1-2
V gene: TRBV18
CDR3 DNA: TGTGCCAGCTCACAAATCAGGGATGTTAACTATGGCTACACCTTC
CDR3 protein: CASSQIRDVNYGYTF

CDR3 length: 17
D gene: -
clone size: -
J gene: TRBJ1-5
V gene: TRBV6-1
CDR3 DNA: TGTGCCATTTCCCCGAGCCTCGGCGGGGTGAGCAATCAGCCCCAGCATTTT
CDR3 protein: CAISPSLGGVSNQPQHF

CDR3 length: 14
D gene: TRBD1
clone size: -
J gene: TRBJ1-2
V gene: TRBV3-1
CDR3 DNA: TGTGCCAGCAGCCGCGGGACAGCCTCTTATGGCTACACCTTC
CDR3 protein: CASSRGTASYGYTF

CDR3 length: 15
D gene: -
clone size: -
J gene: TRBJ2-3
V gene: TRBV5-1
CDR3 DNA: TGCGCCAGCAGCTTGGTATTTAGTAGCACAGATACGCAGTATTTT
CDR3 protein: CASSLVFSSTDTQYF

CDR3 length: 15
D gene: TRBD2
clone size: -
J gene: TRBJ2-7
V gene: TRBV3-1
CDR3 DNA: TGTGCCAGCAGCCAGGCGACTAGCGGGGGCTACGAGCAGTACTTC
CDR3 protein: CASSQATSGGYEQYF

CDR3 length: 14
D gene: TRBD2
clone size: -
J gene: TRBJ2-1
V gene: TRBV20-1
CDR3 DNA: TGCAGTGCTCTTACGGGACTAGCCCGCAGTGAGCAGTTCTTC
CDR3 protein: CSALTGLARSEQFF

CDR3 length: 14
D gene: TRBD2
clone size: -
J gene: TRBJ2-5
V gene: TRBV20-1
CDR3 DNA: TGCAGTGCCCCGCGGACTAGCGGTGGAGAGACCCAGTACTTC
CDR3 protein: CSAPRTSGGETQYF